This T cell receptor (beta chain) derives from a study of blood T cell repertoires in COVID-19. Study as a whole: Sources were T cells, B-cell-depleted T cells, or PBMCs; the material itself was cDNA or gDNA.

This clone was recorded a few times. Repertoires were generated with immunoSEQ multiplex PCR, while TCRdb's copy carries only in-frame clones and drops some. Counted here are some 140,000 clones, 75% to 95% occurring once; the ten biggest clones make up 0.55%. The CDR3 runs to 15 residues. Germline values: CDR1 DFQATT, CDR2 SNEGSKA (reference sequence). With 3 bases clipped from V and 6 bases from J, the junction kept 11 bases outside the gene matches. Sequenced sample: peripheral blood. The TCR comes from a man in his forties or fifties with acute or convalescent COVID-19. The chain combines TRBV20-1 with TRBJ1-5, with TRBD1 matching 7 bases. In nucleotides, the CDR3 is TGCAGTGCTAGTGGCCCAGACAGGGTGGGTCAGCCCCAGCATTTT. Protein sequence: CSASGPDRVGQPQHF.